There are a few counts of the clone carrying this T cell receptor (beta chain). Its antigen remains unidentified. The data stem from a study of T-cell reconstitution after alpha-beta-depleted transplantation in children. General study findings and limits: There were some patients whose high TCRbeta diversity at day 60 came from surviving recipient T cells and thymic progenitors. T cells produced anew were the main source of T-cell counts and diversity one year after transplant. Reportedly, alpha-beta T cells present about two months post-transplant originated from several hundred expanded clones of graft origin.

The CDR3 has 16 residues. V shed 2 bases and J shed 0 bases, with 11 bases lying between them. Germline V lookup: CDR1 SGHRS, CDR2 YFSETQ. Using unique molecular identifiers, the investigators prepared the TCRbeta library. Via MiXCR, TCRdb re-called the PCR reads, giving one row per CDR3 protein. The sample carries 45,000 to 70,000 distinct CDR3 sequences, 44% recorded once. This TCR was sampled from a male patient younger than 18 who had a stem cell transplant for acute lymphoblastic leukemia, so the T cells may come from the graft donor. This material consisted of PBMCs, mostly from graft donor cells, taken 360 days after TCRalphabeta/CD19-depleted stem cell transplant. This chain joins TRBV5-1 and TRBJ1-4; no definite D call. CDR3 nucleotides: TGCGCCAGCAGCTTTCGCGCGCTTGCAACTAATGAAAAACTGTTTTTT. It encodes CASSFRALATNEKLFF.